This T cell receptor (beta chain) is from a study of cytomegalovirus exposure and HLA in healthy donors. This CDR3 contains 14 residues. CDR1 and CDR2 (germline): SGHVS, FNYEAQ. The V gene lost 4 bases and the J gene lost 5 bases, with 15 bases spanning the gap. Use of 60 Vbeta and 13 Jbeta primers characterized the PCR. Generated by immunoSEQ multiplex PCR, the TCRdb table keeps only in-frame clones and is missing some. The data contain some 200,000 clones, approximately 82% of them singletons. Remarks on this clone: Its antigen is currently unknown.

Overall study results and limits: Per a later analysis, 15,000 to 20,000 TCR beta sequences showed association with HLA alleles at 0.05 false discovery rate. The classifier was said to identify cytomegalovirus status with high specificity and sensitivity.

This receptor was obtained from a woman between 18 and 30 years old in good health and CMV-seronegative. J is TRBJ2-7 and V is TRBV7-6; D might be TRBD1 (5 bases). Source material: PBMCs. The CDR3 DNA is TGTGCCAGCAGCTCTTCGGCAGGGTATGACGAGCAGTACTTC. Translated, it gives CASSSSAGYDEQYF.